A single sample gave rise to the 29 T cell receptor beta chains below, sequenced in a study of blood T cell repertoires in COVID-19 (dated by TCRdb to about 2020). To prepare the library, the immunoSEQ multiplex PCR assay was applied. In its TCRdb copy, this immuneACCESS table keeps in-frame sequences only and misses some clones. Where compared with another copy, unresolved V genes explain less than half of these, and the others have no known cause. Present in this sample are roughly 250,000 clones, approximately 88% of which were seen just once. The ten largest clones capture 2.5% to 3% of the sample. The specimen was PBMCs or T cells enriched from blood (not recorded which). These receptors were obtained from a young woman with acute COVID-19.

The V and J genes are TRBV7-8 and TRBJ2-7; 11 bases are a match to TRBD1. Germline trimming cut 6 bases from V and 4 bases from J; bases unmatched to any gene: 5. CDR3 length: 14 residues. CDR1 is SGHVS, CDR2 FQNEAQ, per germline. The CDR3: CASRSDRGRYEQYF. The CDR3 region has the DNA TGTGCCAGCAGATCGGACAGGGGGCGTTACGAGCAGTACTTC.

This chain uses TRBV5-6 with TRBJ2-7; 16 bases are shared with TRBD2. This CDR3 is 16 amino acids long. V lost 3 bases and J lost 7; bases outside the gene matches: 7. From germline, CDR1 is SGHDT and CDR2 YYEEEE. CDR3 amino acids: CASSSGTSGGAGEQYF. DNA for the CDR3: TGTGCCAGCAGCTCCGGGACTAGCGGGGGGGCCGGAGAGCAGTACTTC.

The chain employs TRBV28 and TRBJ1-2, with a weak D call TRBD1 (6 bases). Per the germline V gene, CDR1 is MDHEN and CDR2 is SYDVKM. This CDR3 is 15 amino acids long. Trimming stripped 5 bases from V and 5 bases from J, with 18 bases between. The CDR3 bases are TGTGCCAGCAGTCAATCTTACAGGGTCATTTATGGCTACACCTTC. Translation gives CASSQSYRVIYGYTF.

This clone was recorded once. The chain has TRBV2 and TRBJ1-3; D is possibly TRBD1 (6 bases). There are 15 residues in the CDR3. V dropped 5 bases and J dropped 3 bases, with 14 bases sitting between them. The germline V gene has CDR1 SNHLY and CDR2 FYNNEI. DNA of the CDR3: TGTGCCAGCAGTCTGGACAGCTCCTTTGGAAACACCATATATTTT. The encoded protein is CASSLDSSFGNTIYF.

V is TRBV3-1 (or the pseudogene TRBV3-2) and J is TRBJ1-1; no clear D gene. The CDR3 has 12 amino acids. The V and J ends lost 8 bases and 0 bases respectively, with 7 bases between them. In germline, CDR1 is LGHDT, CDR2 YNNKEL (reference sequence). The CDR3 coding sequence is TGTGCCAGCGGAGTACTGAACACTGAAGCTTTCTTT. It translates to CASGVLNTEAFF.

This chain joins TRBV7-8 and TRBJ2-3; TRBD2 agrees at 7 bases. V was clipped by 4 bases and J by 6 bases; unmatched bases: 16. The CDR3 has 17 amino acids. Germline loops: CDR1 SGHVS, CDR2 FQNEAQ. CDR3 sequence reads: CASSSTGTTLPHDTQYF. The CDR3 DNA is TGTGCCAGCAGCTCGACCGGGACTACCCTCCCACATGATACGCAGTATTTT.

The chain recombines TRBV6-5 with TRBJ2-3; TRBD1 matches 9 bases. This CDR3 contains 15 residues. Germline assignment: CDR1 MNHEY and CDR2 SVGAGI. V was pared by 8 bases and J by 5 bases, with 11 bases of the junction left unmatched. The CDR3 here is CASGGLGQGLDTQYF. In DNA, the CDR3 is TGTGCCAGCGGGGGCTTGGGACAGGGATTAGATACGCAGTATTTT.

V gene TRBV5-1 combines with J gene TRBJ2-7; 11 nucleotides align to TRBD2. CDR1 and CDR2 (germline): SGHRS, YFSETQ. V dropped 0 bases and J dropped 5; count of bases not matched to a gene: 10. The CDR3 is 17 amino acids. In nucleotides, the CDR3 is TGCGCCAGCAGCTTGGGGTCACGTAGCGGGGGGGCGGACGAGCAGTACTTC. Translating gives CASSLGSRSGGADEQYF. The full variable domain, with the rest looked up from reference TRBV5-1 and TRBJ2-7, is KAGVTQTPRYLIKTRGQQVTLSCSPISGHRSVSWYQQTPGQGLQFLFEYFSETQRNKGNFPGRFSGRQFSNSRSEMNVSTLELGDSALYLCASSLGSRSGGADEQYFGPGTRLTVT.

V is TRBV11-2 and J is TRBJ1-1; no reliable D call. Germline assignment: CDR1 SGHAT and CDR2 FQNNGV. The V and J ends lost 7 bases and 1 base respectively, with 13 bases between them. The CDR3 is 14 amino acids. The CDR3 DNA sequence: TGTGCCAGCACGCTTATTGGCGGGAACACTGAAGCTTTCTTT. Translated: CASTLIGGNTEAFF.

The rearrangement uses TRBV15 and TRBJ2-2; 9 nucleotides match TRBD2. The ends lost 3 bases at V and 3 bases at J; junction bases unmatched: 5. The CDR3 has 16 residues. Germline V gives CDR1 LNHNV, CDR2 YYDKDF (reference sequence). The CDR3: CATSSRSGGYTGELFF. The CDR3 DNA reads as TGTGCCACCAGCAGTAGGAGCGGGGGGTACACCGGGGAGCTGTTTTTT.

The CDR3: CASNLFFRQAEGTEAFF. The CDR3 DNA reads as TGCGCCAGCAATCTTTTTTTCCGACAGGCGGAAGGGACTGAAGCTTTCTTT. The chain is built from TRBV5-1 and TRBJ1-1, with D perhaps TRBD1 (6 bases). Germline assignment: CDR1 SGHRS and CDR2 YFSETQ. Trimming pared 6 bases from V and 5 bases from J, leaving 26 bases between. The CDR3 contains 17 residues.

This chain uses TRBV7-2 with TRBJ1-2; weak D call: TRBD1 (5 bases). V gave up 5 bases and J gave up 5 bases, with 15 bases separating them. CDR1 and CDR2 (germline): SGHTA, FQGNSA. The CDR3 consists of 14 residues. The CDR3 region is CASSVGSGGYGYTF. CDR3 in DNA: TGTGCCAGCAGCGTTGGGAGCGGGGGTTATGGCTACACCTTC.

V is TRBV12-3 or TRBV12-4 and J is TRBJ1-5; no definite D call. Trimming took 6 bases from V and 0 from J, leaving 6 bases between them. This CDR3 is 13 amino acids long. As DNA, the CDR3 is TGTGCCAGCAGCACAGTTAGCAATCAGCCCCAGCATTTT. Amino acid sequence: CASSTVSNQPQHF.

Remarks on this clone: The identical CDR3 is also encoded by other nucleotide sequences in the sample. The genes are TRBV27 and TRBJ1-2, with D maybe TRBD1 (6 bases). Trimming left V 2 bases short and J 5 bases short, with 9 bases between. The CDR3 is made up of 13 amino acids. CDR1 and CDR2 from the germline V gene are MNHEY and SMNVEV (reference sequence). The CDR3 loop reads CASSLGQGYGYTF. The CDR3 DNA reads TGTGCCAGCAGTTTAGGGCAGGGGTATGGCTACACCTTC.

The rearrangement links TRBV2 to TRBJ1-6, with D possibly TRBD1 on 5 matching bases. Per the germline V gene, CDR1 is SNHLY and CDR2 is FYNNEI. This CDR3 has 15 amino acids. Deletions cut 7 bases from V and 8 bases from J, with 18 bases between. The CDR3 region is CASTEESGGDSPLHF. In DNA form, the CDR3 reads TGTGCCAGCACCGAGGAGTCCGGGGGGGATTCACCCCTCCACTTT.

The CDR3 DNA reads TGTGCCAGCAGACAGACGACAGGGAAGAGTGAAAAACTGTTTTTT. Translation gives CASRQTTGKSEKLFF. The chain employs TRBV7-9 and TRBJ1-4; 7 bases map to TRBD1. Germline V gene lookup returns CDR1 SEHNR and CDR2 FQNEAQ (reference sequence). Trimming removed 6 bases from V and 7 bases from J; junction bases left unmatched: 11. This CDR3 comprises 15 residues.

V and J are TRBV9 and TRBJ1-5; D is perhaps TRBD1 (5 bases). The CDR3 length is 15 residues. Germline V gives CDR1 SGDLS, CDR2 YYNGEE. V lost 4 bases to trimming and J lost 3 bases, with 14 bases between them. The CDR3 sequence is CASSKWGGDNQPQHF. The CDR3 region has the DNA TGTGCCAGCAGCAAGTGGGGAGGGGACAATCAGCCCCAGCATTTT.

The table lists this clone with a count of one. This sequence joins TRBV7-2 and TRBJ1-1; D uncertain. The CDR3 totals 13 residues. Germline V CDR1 and CDR2: SGHTA, FQGNSA. Trimming removed 2 bases at V and 6 bases at J, with 10 bases between. Here the CDR3 reads CASSLNWEPEAFF. CDR3 DNA sequence: TGTGCCAGCAGCTTAAATTGGGAGCCTGAAGCTTTCTTT.

The chain combines TRBV2 with TRBJ2-5; 9 bases align to TRBD2. This CDR3 has 17 residues. CDR1 SNHLY and CDR2 FYNNEI come from the germline V gene. After removal of 2 bases from V and 1 base from J, the junction contained 8 bases not matched to a gene. CDR3 residues: CASSERLAGRTQETQYF. DNA of the CDR3: TGTGCCAGCAGTGAACGTCTAGCGGGGAGGACCCAAGAGACCCAGTACTTC.

The chain couples TRBV7-9 to TRBJ1-1; D unclear. Per germline, CDR1 SEHNR and CDR2 FQNEAQ (reference sequence). CDR3 length equals 12 residues. Trimming cost V 5 bases and J 1 base, with 5 bases left between them. The CDR3 bases are TGTGCCAGCAGCCGAGGGAACACTGAAGCTTTCTTT. As protein: CASSRGNTEAFF.

V is TRBV6-5 and J is TRBJ2-4; tentative D call: TRBD1 (7 bases). The CDR3 has 14 amino acids. Germline values: CDR1 MNHEY, CDR2 SVGAGI. V lost 0 bases, J lost 8 bases, and 11 bases lay in between. CDR3 nucleotides: TGTGCCAGCAGTTACTCAACAGGGGAGGACATTCAGTACTTC. As protein: CASSYSTGEDIQYF.

This clone was seen once. The chain links TRBV19 to TRBJ1-5, with D unresolved. This CDR3 region has 17 residues. V was cut by 5 bases and J by 4 bases, with 21 bases left in between. Germline assignment: CDR1 LNHDA and CDR2 SQIVND (reference sequence). DNA of the CDR3: TGTGCCAGTAGTTGGGCAGAGGGTGCGACTGCAAATCAGCCCCAGCATTTT. Encoded protein: CASSWAEGATANQPQHF.

The table lists this clone with a few counts. This sequence joins TRBV4-3 and TRBJ2-7; 10 positions agree with TRBD2. Germline trimming cut 0 bases from V and 8 bases from J; bases unmatched to any gene: 7. The CDR3 is 15 residues long. The germline V gene has CDR1 LGHNA and CDR2 YSLEER. CDR3 bases: TGCGCCAGCAGCCAAGATTCAAGCGGGGGGGCTAAGCAGTACTTC. This encodes CASSQDSSGGAKQYF.

The J gene is TRBJ1-2, the V gene TRBV7-2, with 7 nucleotides matching TRBD1. This CDR3 has 14 amino acids. Looked up from germline, CDR1 is SGHTA and CDR2 is FQGNSA. J gave up 8 bases and V 0 bases, and 6 bases lay outside the gene matches. CDR3 bases: TGTGCCAGCAGCTTAGCAGGGGGCGCTGAGGGCTACACCTTC. The encoded protein is CASSLAGGAEGYTF.

The chain is built from TRBV27 and TRBJ1-1, with D unresolved. Germline V lookup: CDR1 MNHEY, CDR2 SMNVEV (reference sequence). The CDR3 has 13 amino acids. Trimming left V 5 bases short and J 4 bases short, with 11 bases between. The CDR3 is CASSPRVATEAFF. CDR3 nucleotides: TGTGCCAGCAGTCCACGGGTCGCCACTGAAGCTTTCTTT.

The chain has TRBV5-1 and TRBJ2-5; 14 nucleotides align to TRBD2. The CDR3 is 16 residues long. With 4 bases clipped from V and 5 bases from J, the junction kept 7 bases outside the gene matches. The germline CDR1 and CDR2 sequences are SGHRS and YFSETQ. The CDR3 spells CASSPTGLAGGETQYF. The CDR3, as DNA: TGCGCCAGCAGCCCCACCGGACTAGCGGGGGGCGAGACCCAGTACTTC.

The rearrangement uses TRBV5-1 and TRBJ2-1; 7 nucleotides line up with TRBD2. In germline, CDR1 is SGHRS, CDR2 YFSETQ. The CDR3 runs 15 residues. V lost 2 bases and J lost 5; bases outside the gene matches: 7. The DNA for the CDR3 is TGCGCCAGCAGCTTTACCAGCGGGGTTAACAATGAGCAGTTCTTC. Protein sequence: CASSFTSGVNNEQFF.

This clone was seen a few times. CDR3 residues: CASSYSGGREDGYTF. In nucleotides, the CDR3 is TGTGCCAGCAGTTACTCGGGCGGCAGGGAAGATGGCTACACCTTC. The genes are TRBV6-5 and TRBJ1-2, with a weak D call TRBD1 (5 bases). The CDR3 consists of 15 residues. Germline CDR1 is MNHEY and CDR2 is SVGAGI. Trimming stripped 0 bases from V and 6 bases from J, with 14 bases between.

This rearrangement joins TRBV28 to TRBJ2-4; TRBD1 aligns across 10 bases. The CDR3 is made up of 15 amino acids. The germline CDR1 and CDR2 sequences are MDHEN and SYDVKM. V was pared by 2 bases and J by 8 bases, with 6 bases of the junction left unmatched. CDR3 loop: CASSLAGQGMDIQYF. The CDR3 bases are TGTGCCAGCAGTTTAGCGGGACAGGGGATGGACATTCAGTACTTC.